Presented here are 3 T cell receptor beta chains from one specimen sequenced in a study of CXCR3-negative and CXCR3-positive naive CD8 T cells. TRB cDNA was prepared as libraries by UMI-labeled 5' RACE. TCRdb reworked the 5' RACE reads into one entry per CDR3 protein, no DNA. Its listing shows some 67,000 distinct CDR3 sequences. What was sequenced was naive CXCR3- CD8+ T cells from blood. Noted subset: CD45RO-CCR7+CD27+CD95- naive CD8+ T cells lacking CXCR3 (TNR3-). These receptors were collected from a human donor in good health. Some clones in this sample may be carry-over from other donors' samples.

V usage is TRBV7-8 and J usage is TRBJ1-1. Germline CDR1 reads SGHVS; CDR2 reads FQNEAQ. The CDR3 runs to 13 residues. The CDR3 here is CASSPEPNTEAFF.

This sequence joins TRBV25-1 and TRBJ2-1; TCRdb designates TRBD2, a call that cannot be tested without DNA. This CDR3 has 15 amino acids. CDR1 MGHDK and CDR2 SYGVNS come from the germline V gene. Here the CDR3 reads CASSDRAGGYNEQFF.

The rearrangement uses TRBV7-9 and TRBJ1-1; the TCRdb D gene call, TRBD1, has no DNA to confirm it. The germline CDR1 and CDR2 sequences are SEHNR and FQNEAQ (reference sequence). CDR3 length: 14 residues. CDR3 amino acids: CASRPTGDAGEAFF.